Described below is a single TCR beta chain sequence and its context. Its antigen is still unknown. This specimen belongs to a study of cytotoxic CD8 clonotypes in ibrutinib-treated CLL. Whole-study results and caveats: Sustained-remission patients were sampled at one set of times and progressing patients at different ones. Clonality climbed at ibrutinib response, then dropped toward baseline at progression.

A 1 in 200,000 to 1 in 1 million T cell depth was the sequencing target. The data were produced by immunoSEQ multiplex PCR, yet TCRdb's version contains in-frame clones alone and is incomplete. The table records around 70,000 clones, about 64% of them present only once. The junction had 4 bases not matched to a gene; V was cut back by 0 bases and J by 9 bases. Germline CDR1 and CDR2: SGHDT and YYEEEE. This CDR3 comprises 15 residues. Sequenced material: PBMCs, taken after 12 months of ibrutinib treatment. The J gene is TRBJ1-6, the V gene TRBV5-6, with 9 bases aligning to TRBD1. The receptor was isolated from a human donor with chronic lymphocytic leukemia. This CDR3 reads CASSLGTGEGSPLHF. The DNA of the CDR3 is TGTGCCAGCAGCTTGGGGACAGGGGAAGGTTCACCCCTCCACTTT.